The rows below give T cell receptor beta chains drawn from one sample of a study of cytomegalovirus exposure and HLA in healthy donors. TCRdb's copy holds only in-frame clones and misses some; the assay was immunoSEQ multiplex PCR. Of about 200,000 clones in the sample, over 60% were seen once. The specimen sequenced was PBMCs. These receptor sequences come from a young man in good health and CMV-seronegative. Both conserved end residues are trimmed from each CDR3. D genes are given only for firm matches. Clone size is shown for a subset of rows, as once, few, many or a class of expanded clone.

cdr3_aa d_call j_call clone_size v_call
ASSLQGGPYEQY NA TRBJ2-7 NA TRBV7-9
ASSLSWGRSVYGYT NA TRBJ1-2 NA TRBV7-9
ASSLEDATSGQETQY TRBD2 TRBJ2-5 NA TRBV5-6
ASSPGGPDTQY NA TRBJ2-3 NA TRBV28
ASSGTGVYEQY TRBD1 TRBJ2-7 NA TRBV2
ASSPQGLNTEAF NA TRBJ1-1 NA TRBV6-1
ASKEGTGVGSYNEQF NA TRBJ2-1 NA TRBV9
ASSGDRGRGLLYGYT TRBD1 TRBJ1-2 NA TRBV5-6
ASSQPGMYEQY NA TRBJ2-7 few TRBV4-1
ASSVEPHSYSAAF NA TRBJ1-1 NA TRBV9
ASRGQTNYEQY NA TRBJ2-7 few TRBV19
ASSEALGAPRNQPQH NA TRBJ1-5 few TRBV2
ASRGQGTNTGELF TRBD1 TRBJ2-2 NA TRBV2
ASSLAPGTVTDTQY NA TRBJ2-3 NA TRBV7-9
ASSQEGASGRLTDTQY TRBD2 TRBJ2-3 NA TRBV4-1
ASSPASGQTYEQY TRBD2 TRBJ2-7 NA TRBV5-6
ASSSQVHLSNQPQH NA TRBJ1-5 once TRBV6-6
ASSLPRASEDTQY NA TRBJ2-3 NA TRBV5-1
ASSSSDTQY NA TRBJ2-3 NA TRBV7-2
SVTAGGGAF NA TRBJ1-1 NA TRBV29-1